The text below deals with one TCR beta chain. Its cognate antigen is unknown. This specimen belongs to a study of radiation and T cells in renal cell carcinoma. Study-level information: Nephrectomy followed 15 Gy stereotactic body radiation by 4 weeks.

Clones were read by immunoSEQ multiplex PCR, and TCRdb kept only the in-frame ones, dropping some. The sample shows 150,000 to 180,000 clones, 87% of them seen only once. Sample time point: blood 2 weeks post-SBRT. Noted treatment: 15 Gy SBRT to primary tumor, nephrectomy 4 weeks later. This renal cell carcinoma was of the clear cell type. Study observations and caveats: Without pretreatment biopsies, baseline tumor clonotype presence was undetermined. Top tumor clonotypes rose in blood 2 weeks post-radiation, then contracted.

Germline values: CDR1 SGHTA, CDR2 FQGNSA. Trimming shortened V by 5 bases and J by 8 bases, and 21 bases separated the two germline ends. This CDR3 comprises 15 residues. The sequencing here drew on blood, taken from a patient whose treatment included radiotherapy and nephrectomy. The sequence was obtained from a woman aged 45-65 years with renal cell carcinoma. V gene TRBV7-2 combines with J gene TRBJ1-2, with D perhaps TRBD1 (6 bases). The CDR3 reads CASSPRRGGYEGYTF. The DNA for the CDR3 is TGTGCCAGCAGCCCTCGGCGAGGGGGATACGAGGGCTACACCTTC.